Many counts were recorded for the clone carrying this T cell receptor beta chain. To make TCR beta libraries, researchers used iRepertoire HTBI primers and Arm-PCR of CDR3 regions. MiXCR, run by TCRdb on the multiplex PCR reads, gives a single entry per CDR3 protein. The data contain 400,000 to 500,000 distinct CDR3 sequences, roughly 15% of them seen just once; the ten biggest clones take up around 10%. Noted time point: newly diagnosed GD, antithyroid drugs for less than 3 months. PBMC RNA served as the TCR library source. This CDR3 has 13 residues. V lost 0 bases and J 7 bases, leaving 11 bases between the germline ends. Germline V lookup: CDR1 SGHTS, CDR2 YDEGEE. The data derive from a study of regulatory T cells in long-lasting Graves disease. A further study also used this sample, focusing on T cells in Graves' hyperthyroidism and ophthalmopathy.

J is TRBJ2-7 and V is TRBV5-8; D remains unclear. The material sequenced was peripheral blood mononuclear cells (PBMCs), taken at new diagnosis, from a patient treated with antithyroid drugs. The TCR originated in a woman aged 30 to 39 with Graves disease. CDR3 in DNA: TGTGCCAGCAGCTTGGCGTGGGTTCGGGAGCAGTACTTC. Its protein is CASSLAWVREQYF.